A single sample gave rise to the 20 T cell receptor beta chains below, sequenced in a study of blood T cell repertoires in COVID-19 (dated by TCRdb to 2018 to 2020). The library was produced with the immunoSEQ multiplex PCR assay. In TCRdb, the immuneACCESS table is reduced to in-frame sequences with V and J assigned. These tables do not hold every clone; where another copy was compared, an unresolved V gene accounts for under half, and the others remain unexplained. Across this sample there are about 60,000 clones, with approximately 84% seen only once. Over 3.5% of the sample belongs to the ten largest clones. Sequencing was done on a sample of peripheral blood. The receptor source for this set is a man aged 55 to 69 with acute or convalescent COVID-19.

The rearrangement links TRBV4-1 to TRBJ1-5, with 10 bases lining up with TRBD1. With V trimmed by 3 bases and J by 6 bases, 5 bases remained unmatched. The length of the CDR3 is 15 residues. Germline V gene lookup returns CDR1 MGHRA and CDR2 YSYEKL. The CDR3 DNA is TGCGCCAGCAGCCAGGGGACAGGGGTTAGTCAGCCCCAGCATTTT. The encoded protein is CASSQGTGVSQPQHF.

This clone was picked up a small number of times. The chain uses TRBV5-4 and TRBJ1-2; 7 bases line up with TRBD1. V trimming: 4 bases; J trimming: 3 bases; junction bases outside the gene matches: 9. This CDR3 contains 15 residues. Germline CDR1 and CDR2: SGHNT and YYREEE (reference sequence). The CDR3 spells CASSRPQGVDYGYTF. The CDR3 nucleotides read TGTGCCAGCAGCAGGCCTCAGGGGGTAGACTATGGCTACACCTTC.

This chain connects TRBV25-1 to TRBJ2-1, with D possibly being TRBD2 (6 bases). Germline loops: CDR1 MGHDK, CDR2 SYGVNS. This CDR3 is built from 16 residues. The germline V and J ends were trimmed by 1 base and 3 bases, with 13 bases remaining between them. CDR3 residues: CASSESGGVVYNEQFF. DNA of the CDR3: TGTGCCAGCAGTGAATCAGGCGGGGTTGTCTACAATGAGCAGTTCTTC.

The CDR3 sequence: CASRAGGSNTEAFF. Here the CDR3 DNA reads TGCGCCAGCAGGGCAGGGGGTTCAAACACTGAAGCTTTCTTT. The chain joins TRBV5-1 to TRBJ1-1; 7 bases match TRBD1. Germline values: CDR1 SGHRS, CDR2 YFSETQ. CDR3 length: 14 amino acids. The J segment lost 2 bases and the V segment lost 5 bases, leaving 6 bases of the junction unmatched.

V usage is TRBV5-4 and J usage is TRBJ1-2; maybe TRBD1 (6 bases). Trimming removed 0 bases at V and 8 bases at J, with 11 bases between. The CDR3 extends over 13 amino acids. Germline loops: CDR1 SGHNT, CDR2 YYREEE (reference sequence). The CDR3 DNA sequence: TGTGCCAGCAGCTTGGCAGGGGCTGAAGGCTACACCTTC. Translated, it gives CASSLAGAEGYTF.

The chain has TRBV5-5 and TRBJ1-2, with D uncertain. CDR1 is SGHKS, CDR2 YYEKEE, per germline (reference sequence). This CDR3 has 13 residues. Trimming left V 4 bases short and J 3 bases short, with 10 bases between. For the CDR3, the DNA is TGTGCCAGCAGCGCCTCTTTAGACTATGGCTACACCTTC. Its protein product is CASSASLDYGYTF.

This CDR3 is CATEGNTIYF. CDR3 DNA: TGTGCCACCGAGGGAAACACCATATATTTT. This chain links TRBV12-3 or TRBV12-4 with TRBJ1-3; D not certain. This CDR3 is 10 amino acids long. Trimming shortened V by 10 bases and J by 4 bases, and 5 bases separated the two germline ends.

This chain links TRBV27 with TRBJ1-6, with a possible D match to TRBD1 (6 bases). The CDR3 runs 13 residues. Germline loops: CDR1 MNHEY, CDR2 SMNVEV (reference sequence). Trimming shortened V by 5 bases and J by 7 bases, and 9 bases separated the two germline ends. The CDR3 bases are TGTGCCAGCAGTCTCGGACAGAATTCACCCCTCCACTTT. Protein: CASSLGQNSPLHF.

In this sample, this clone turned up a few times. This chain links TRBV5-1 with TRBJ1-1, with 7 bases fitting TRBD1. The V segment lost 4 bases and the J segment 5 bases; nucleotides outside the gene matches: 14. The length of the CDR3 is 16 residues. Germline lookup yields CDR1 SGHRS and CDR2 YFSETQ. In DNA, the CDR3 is TGCGCCAGCAGCCCCCGTGGCGGGCAGGGGGATACTGAAGCTTTCTTT. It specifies CASSPRGGQGDTEAFF.

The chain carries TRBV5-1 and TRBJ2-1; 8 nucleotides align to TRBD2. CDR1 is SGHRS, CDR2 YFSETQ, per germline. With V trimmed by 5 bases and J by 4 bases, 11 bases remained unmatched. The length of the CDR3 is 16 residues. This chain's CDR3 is CASSPSGGDFYNEQFF. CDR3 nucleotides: TGCGCCAGCAGTCCCTCGGGGGGGGATTTTTACAATGAGCAGTTCTTC.

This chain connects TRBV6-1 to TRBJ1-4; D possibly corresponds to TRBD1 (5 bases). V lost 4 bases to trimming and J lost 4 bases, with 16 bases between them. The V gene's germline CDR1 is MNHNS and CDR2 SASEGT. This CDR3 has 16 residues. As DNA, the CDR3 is TGTGCCAGCAGTGCTGGGGCCCGGGCCGGTAATGAAAAACTGTTTTTT. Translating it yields CASSAGARAGNEKLFF.

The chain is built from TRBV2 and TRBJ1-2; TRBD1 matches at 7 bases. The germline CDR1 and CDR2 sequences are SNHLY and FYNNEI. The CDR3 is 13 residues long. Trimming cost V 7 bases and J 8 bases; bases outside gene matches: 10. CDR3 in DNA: TGTGCCAGCAAGGATGAACAGGGGTCCGGCTACACCTTC. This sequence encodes CASKDEQGSGYTF.

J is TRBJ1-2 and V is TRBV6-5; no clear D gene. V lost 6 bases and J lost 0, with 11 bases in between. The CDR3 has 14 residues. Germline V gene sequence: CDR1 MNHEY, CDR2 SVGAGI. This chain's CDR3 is CASSPSLANYGYTF. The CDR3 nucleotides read TGTGCCAGCAGCCCGTCTTTAGCTAACTATGGCTACACCTTC.

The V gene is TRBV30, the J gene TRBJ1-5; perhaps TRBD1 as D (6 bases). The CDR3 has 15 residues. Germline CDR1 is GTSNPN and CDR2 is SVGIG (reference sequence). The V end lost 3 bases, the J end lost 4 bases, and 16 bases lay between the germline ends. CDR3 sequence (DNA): TGTGCCTGGAGCAAAACAGGGTTTAGTAATCAGCCCCAGCATTTT. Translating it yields CAWSKTGFSNQPQHF.

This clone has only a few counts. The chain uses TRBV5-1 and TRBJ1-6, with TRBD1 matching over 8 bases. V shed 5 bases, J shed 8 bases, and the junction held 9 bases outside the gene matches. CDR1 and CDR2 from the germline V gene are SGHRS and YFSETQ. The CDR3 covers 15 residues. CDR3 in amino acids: CASSFRQGQDSPLHF. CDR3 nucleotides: TGCGCCAGCAGTTTTCGACAGGGACAGGATTCACCCCTCCACTTT.

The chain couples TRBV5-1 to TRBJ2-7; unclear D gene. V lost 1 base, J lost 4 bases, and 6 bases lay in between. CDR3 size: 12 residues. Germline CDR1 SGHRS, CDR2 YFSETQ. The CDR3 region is CASSLTGYEQYF. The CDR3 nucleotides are TGCGCCAGCAGCTTGACTGGTTACGAGCAGTACTTC.

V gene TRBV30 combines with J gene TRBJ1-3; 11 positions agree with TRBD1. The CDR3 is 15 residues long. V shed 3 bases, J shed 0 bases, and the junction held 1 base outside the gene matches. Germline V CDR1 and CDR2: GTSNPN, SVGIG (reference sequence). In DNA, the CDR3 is TGTGCCTGGAGGGGACAGGGGGACTCTGGAAACACCATATATTTT. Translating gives CAWRGQGDSGNTIYF.

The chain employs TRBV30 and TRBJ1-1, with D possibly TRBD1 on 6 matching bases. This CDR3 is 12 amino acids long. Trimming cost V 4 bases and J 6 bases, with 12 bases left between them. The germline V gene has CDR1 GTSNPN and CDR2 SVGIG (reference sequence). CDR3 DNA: TGTGCCTGGAATCGACAGGATTCTGAAGCTTTCTTT. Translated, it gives CAWNRQDSEAFF. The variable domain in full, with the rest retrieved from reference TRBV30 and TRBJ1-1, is SQTIHQWPATLVQPVGSPLSLECTVEGTSNPNLYWYRQAAGRGLQLLFYSVGIGQISSEVPQNLSASRPQDRQFILSSKKLLLSDSGFYLCAWNRQDSEAFFGQGTRLTVV.

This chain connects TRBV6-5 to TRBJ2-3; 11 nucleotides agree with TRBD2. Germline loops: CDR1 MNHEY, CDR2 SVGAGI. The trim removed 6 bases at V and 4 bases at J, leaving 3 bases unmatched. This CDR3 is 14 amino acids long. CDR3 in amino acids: CASRTSGESDTQYF. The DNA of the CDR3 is TGTGCCAGCAGGACTAGCGGGGAATCAGATACGCAGTATTTT.

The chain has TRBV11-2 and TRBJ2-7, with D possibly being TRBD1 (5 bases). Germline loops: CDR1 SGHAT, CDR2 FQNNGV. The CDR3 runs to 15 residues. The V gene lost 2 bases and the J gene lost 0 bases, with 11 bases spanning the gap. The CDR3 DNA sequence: TGTGCCAGCAGCTTAATCAGGGCGATCTCCTACGAGCAGTACTTC. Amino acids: CASSLIRAISYEQYF.